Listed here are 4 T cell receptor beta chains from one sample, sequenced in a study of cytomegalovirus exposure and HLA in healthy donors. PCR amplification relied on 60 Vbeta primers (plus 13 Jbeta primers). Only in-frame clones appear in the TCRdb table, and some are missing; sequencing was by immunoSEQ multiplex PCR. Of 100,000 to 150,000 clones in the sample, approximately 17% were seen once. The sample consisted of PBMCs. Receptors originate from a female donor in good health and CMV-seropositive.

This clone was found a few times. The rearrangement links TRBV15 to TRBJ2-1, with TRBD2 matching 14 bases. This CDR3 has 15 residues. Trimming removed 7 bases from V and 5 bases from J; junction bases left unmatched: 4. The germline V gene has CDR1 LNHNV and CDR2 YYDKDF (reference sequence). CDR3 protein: CATTLGLAGDNEQFF. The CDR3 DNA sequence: TGTGCCACCACCCTGGGACTAGCGGGAGACAATGAGCAGTTCTTC.

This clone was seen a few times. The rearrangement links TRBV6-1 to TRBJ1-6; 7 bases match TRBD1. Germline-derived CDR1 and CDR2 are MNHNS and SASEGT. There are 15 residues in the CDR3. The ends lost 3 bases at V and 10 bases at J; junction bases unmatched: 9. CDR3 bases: TGTGCCAGCAGTGAGGTTCCAGGGGGAGAATCACCCCTCCACTTT. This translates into CASSEVPGGESPLHF.

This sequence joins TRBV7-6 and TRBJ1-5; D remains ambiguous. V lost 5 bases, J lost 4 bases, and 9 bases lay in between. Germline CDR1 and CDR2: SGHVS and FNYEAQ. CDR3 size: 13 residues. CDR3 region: CASSPRWNQPQHF. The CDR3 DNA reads TGTGCCAGCAGCCCCCGGTGGAATCAGCCCCAGCATTTT.

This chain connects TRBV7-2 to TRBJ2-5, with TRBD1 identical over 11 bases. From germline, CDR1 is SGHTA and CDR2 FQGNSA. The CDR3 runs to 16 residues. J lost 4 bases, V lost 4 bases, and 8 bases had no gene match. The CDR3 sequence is CASSSRTGGGGETQYF. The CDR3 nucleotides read TGTGCCAGCAGCTCGAGGACAGGGGGCGGAGGAGAGACCCAGTACTTC.